This entry lists 9 T cell receptor beta chains sequenced from one sample in a study of control samples from healthy donors and cancer patients. Assay used: immunoSEQ multiplex PCR; TCRdb lists only in-frame clones, some missing. The sample carries about 110,000 clones, about 89% recorded once. Sequencing input: blood. These TCRs come from a woman aged 50 to 60 in good health.

The V call is TRBV6-2 or TRBV6-3, the J call TRBJ1-3; D possibly corresponds to TRBD1 (6 bases). This CDR3 comprises 16 residues. V was trimmed by 4 bases and J by 1 base, leaving 14 bases between them. The V gene's germline CDR1 is MNHEY and CDR2 SVGEGT. In nucleotides, the CDR3 is TGTGCCAGCAGTTCTCGGGGGGCTCTATCTGGAAACACCATATATTTT. Translation: CASSSRGALSGNTIYF.

The chain combines TRBV6-5 with TRBJ1-3; the D is unclear. Deletions cut 2 bases from V and 0 bases from J, with 8 bases between. This CDR3 comprises 15 residues. Germline-derived CDR1 and CDR2 are MNHEY and SVGAGI. Here the CDR3 DNA reads TGTGCCAGCAGTTACGGGCGGCTCTCTGGAAACACCATATATTTT. It encodes CASSYGRLSGNTIYF.

The genes are TRBV9 and TRBJ2-5, with D possibly called TRBD1 or TRBD2 (6 bases each). Germline V gene data show CDR1 as SGDLS and CDR2 as YYNGEE. The CDR3 runs 17 residues. V was shortened by 3 bases and J by 0 bases, with 18 bases between the two germline ends. CDR3 sequence reads: CASSAREGGLYQETQYF. The CDR3 DNA follows: TGTGCCAGCAGCGCCCGCGAAGGGGGACTGTACCAAGAGACCCAGTACTTC.

This chain uses TRBV7-2 with TRBJ1-1; D perhaps matches TRBD1 (6 bases). Germline V gene data show CDR1 as SGHTA and CDR2 as FQGNSA. V lost 5 bases to trimming and J lost 4 bases, with 14 bases between them. The CDR3 contains 14 residues. CDR3 bases: TGTGCCAGCAGCGTACTAGGGGGAGGCACTGAAGCTTTCTTT. Translation: CASSVLGGGTEAFF.

V gene TRBV7-2 combines with J gene TRBJ1-6; 9 bases map to TRBD1. The CDR3 sequence is 17 residues long. Losses at the gene ends were 0 bases for V and 5 bases for J; bases not matched to a gene: 5. Germline lookup yields CDR1 SGHTA and CDR2 FQGNSA. Written as DNA, the CDR3 is TGTGCCAGCAGCTTAGCGCTAAGGACAGGGGATAATTCACCCCTCCACTTT. Amino acid sequence: CASSLALRTGDNSPLHF.

V and J are TRBV2 and TRBJ1-1; TRBD1 agrees at 8 bases. Germline CDR1 reads SNHLY; CDR2 reads FYNNEI. J gave up 1 base and V 7 bases, and 14 bases lay outside the gene matches. The CDR3 is 17 amino acids. The CDR3 spells CASTHFPTGTGNTEAFF. For the CDR3, the DNA is TGTGCCAGCACCCATTTCCCGACCGGGACAGGGAACACTGAAGCTTTCTTT.

The chain couples TRBV18 to TRBJ1-1, with TRBD1 identical over 8 bases. Unmatched junction bases numbered 4, after V lost 5 bases and J lost 2 bases. Germline V CDR1 and CDR2: KGHSH, LQKENI. This CDR3 region has 14 residues. CDR3 sequence: CASSVTGDNTEAFF. The CDR3 bases are TGTGCCAGCTCAGTGACAGGGGACAACACTGAAGCTTTCTTT.

This clone has only a few counts. The V gene is TRBV7-2, the J gene TRBJ2-7; D is undetermined. V lost 4 bases and J 3 bases, leaving 16 bases between the germline ends. In germline, CDR1 is SGHTA, CDR2 FQGNSA. The CDR3 contains 15 residues. The CDR3 DNA follows: TGTGCCAGCAGCTCCCATATAACTACCAACTACGAGCAGTACTTC. Translating gives CASSSHITTNYEQYF.

The genes are TRBV7-3 and TRBJ2-6; TRBD1 is a possible D gene (5 bases). The V end was cut by 5 bases, the J end by 0 bases, with 23 bases between. Germline values: CDR1 SGHTA, CDR2 FQGTGA. CDR3 length equals 20 residues. CDR3 in amino acids: CASSPTPQDVGFSGANVLTF. In nucleotides, the CDR3 is TGTGCCAGCAGCCCAACACCACAGGACGTTGGATTCTCTGGGGCCAACGTCCTGACTTTC.